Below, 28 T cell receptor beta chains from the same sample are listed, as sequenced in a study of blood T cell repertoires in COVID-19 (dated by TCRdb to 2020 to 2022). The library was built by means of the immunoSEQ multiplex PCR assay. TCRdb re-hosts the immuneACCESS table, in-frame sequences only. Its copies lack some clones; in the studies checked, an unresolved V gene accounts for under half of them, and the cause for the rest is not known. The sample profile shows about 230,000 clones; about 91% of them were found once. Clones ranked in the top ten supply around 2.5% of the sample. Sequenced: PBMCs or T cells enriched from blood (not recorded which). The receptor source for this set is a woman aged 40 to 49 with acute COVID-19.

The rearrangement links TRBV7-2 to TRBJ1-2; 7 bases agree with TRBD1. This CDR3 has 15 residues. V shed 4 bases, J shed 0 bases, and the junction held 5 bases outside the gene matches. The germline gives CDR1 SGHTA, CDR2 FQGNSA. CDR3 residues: CASSSPGQTNYGYTF. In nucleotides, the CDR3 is TGTGCCAGCAGCTCACCGGGACAGACTAACTATGGCTACACCTTC.

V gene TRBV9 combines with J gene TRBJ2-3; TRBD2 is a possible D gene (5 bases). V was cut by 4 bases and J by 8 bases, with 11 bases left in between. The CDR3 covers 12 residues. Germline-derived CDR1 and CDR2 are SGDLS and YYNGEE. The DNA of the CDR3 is TGTGCCAGCAGCCTCGGAGGTGGTACGCAGTATTTT. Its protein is CASSLGGGTQYF.

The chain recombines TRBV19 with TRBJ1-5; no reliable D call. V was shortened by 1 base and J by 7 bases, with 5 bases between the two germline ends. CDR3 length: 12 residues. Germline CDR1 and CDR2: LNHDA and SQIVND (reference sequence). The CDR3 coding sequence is TGTGCCAGTAGTATAGCGGGACAGCCCCAGCATTTT. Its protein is CASSIAGQPQHF.

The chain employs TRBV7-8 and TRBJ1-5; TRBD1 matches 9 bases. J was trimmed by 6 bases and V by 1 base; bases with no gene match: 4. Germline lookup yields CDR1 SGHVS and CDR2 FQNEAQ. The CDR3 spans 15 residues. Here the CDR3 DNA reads TGTGCCAGCAGCTTAGGGGACAGGGCCGGTCAGCCCCAGCATTTT. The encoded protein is CASSLGDRAGQPQHF.

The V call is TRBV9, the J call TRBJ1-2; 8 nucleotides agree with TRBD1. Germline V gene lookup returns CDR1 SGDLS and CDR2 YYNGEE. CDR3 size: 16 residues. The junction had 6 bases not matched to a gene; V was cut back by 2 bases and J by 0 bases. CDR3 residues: CASSVIGQGTNYGYTF. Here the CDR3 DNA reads TGTGCCAGCAGCGTGATTGGACAGGGCACTAACTATGGCTACACCTTC.

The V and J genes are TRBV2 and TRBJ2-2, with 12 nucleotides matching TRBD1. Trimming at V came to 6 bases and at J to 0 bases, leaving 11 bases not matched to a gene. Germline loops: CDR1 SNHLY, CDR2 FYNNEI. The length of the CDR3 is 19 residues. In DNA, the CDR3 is TGTGCCAGCAGGAATCCGGGACAGGGGGCACTAACGAACACCGGGGAGCTGTTTTTT. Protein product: CASRNPGQGALTNTGELFF.

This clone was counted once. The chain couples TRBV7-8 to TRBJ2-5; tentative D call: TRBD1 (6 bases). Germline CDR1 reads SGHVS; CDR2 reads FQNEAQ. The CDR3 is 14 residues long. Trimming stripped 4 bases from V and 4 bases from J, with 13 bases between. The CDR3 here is CASSSESRGETQYF. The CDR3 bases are TGTGCCAGCAGCTCCGAGAGCAGGGGAGAGACCCAGTACTTC. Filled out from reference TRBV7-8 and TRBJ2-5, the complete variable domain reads GAGVSQSPRYKVAKRGQDVALRCDPISGHVSLFWYQQALGQGPEFLTYFQNEAQLDKSGLPSDRFFAERPEGSVSTLKIQRTQQEDSAVYLCASSSESRGETQYFGPGTRLLVL.

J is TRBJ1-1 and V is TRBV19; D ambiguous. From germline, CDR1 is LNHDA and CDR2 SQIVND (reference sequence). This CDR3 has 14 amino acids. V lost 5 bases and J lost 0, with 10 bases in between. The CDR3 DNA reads TGTGCCAGTAGTCCCGGACTGATGAACACTGAAGCTTTCTTT. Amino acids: CASSPGLMNTEAFF. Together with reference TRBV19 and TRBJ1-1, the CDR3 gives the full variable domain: DGGITQSPKYLFRKEGQNVTLSCEQNLNHDAMYWYRQDPGQGLRLIYYSQIVNDFQKGDIAEGYSVSREKKESFPLTVTSAQKNPTAFYLCASSPGLMNTEAFFGQGTRLTVV.

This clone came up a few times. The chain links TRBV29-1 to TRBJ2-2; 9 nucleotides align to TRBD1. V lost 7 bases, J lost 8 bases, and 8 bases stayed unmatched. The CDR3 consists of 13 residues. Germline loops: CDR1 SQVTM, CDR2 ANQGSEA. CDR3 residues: CSGNRGLSGELFF. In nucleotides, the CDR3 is TGCAGCGGTAACAGGGGGCTCTCGGGGGAGCTGTTTTTT.

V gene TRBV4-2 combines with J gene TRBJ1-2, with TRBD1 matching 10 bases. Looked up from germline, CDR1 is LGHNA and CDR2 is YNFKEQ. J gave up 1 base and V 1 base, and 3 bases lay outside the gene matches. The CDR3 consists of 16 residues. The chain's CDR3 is CASSQVGTGDNYGYTF. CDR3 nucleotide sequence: TGTGCCAGCAGCCAAGTCGGGACAGGGGATAACTATGGCTACACCTTC.

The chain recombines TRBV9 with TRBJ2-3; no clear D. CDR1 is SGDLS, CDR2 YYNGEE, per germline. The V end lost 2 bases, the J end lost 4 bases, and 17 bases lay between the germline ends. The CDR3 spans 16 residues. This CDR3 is CASSVEEAPWADTQYF. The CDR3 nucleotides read TGTGCCAGCAGCGTCGAAGAGGCCCCGTGGGCAGATACGCAGTATTTT.

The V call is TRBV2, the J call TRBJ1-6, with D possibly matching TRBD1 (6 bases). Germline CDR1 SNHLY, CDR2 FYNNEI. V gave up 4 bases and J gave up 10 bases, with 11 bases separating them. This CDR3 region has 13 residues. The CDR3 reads CASSVDRFSPLHF. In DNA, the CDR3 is TGTGCCAGCAGTGTAGACAGGTTCTCACCCCTCCACTTT.

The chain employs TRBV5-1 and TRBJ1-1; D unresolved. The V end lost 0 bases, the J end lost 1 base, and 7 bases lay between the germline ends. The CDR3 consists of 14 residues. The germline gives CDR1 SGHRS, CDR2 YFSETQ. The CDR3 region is CASSLDGSNTEAFF. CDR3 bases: TGCGCCAGCAGCTTGGACGGGTCGAACACTGAAGCTTTCTTT.

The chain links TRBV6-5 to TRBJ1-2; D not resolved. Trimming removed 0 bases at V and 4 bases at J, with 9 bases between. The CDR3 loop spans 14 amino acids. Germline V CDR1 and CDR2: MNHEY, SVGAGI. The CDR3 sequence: CASSYSRGLYGYTF. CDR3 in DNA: TGTGCCAGCAGTTACTCGCGAGGGCTCTATGGCTACACCTTC.

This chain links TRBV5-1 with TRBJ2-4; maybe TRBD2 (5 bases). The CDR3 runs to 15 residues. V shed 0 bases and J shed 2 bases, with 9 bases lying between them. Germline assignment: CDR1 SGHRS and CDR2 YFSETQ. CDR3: CASSLVGESKNIQYF. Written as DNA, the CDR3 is TGCGCCAGCAGCTTGGTCGGGGAATCCAAAAACATTCAGTACTTC.

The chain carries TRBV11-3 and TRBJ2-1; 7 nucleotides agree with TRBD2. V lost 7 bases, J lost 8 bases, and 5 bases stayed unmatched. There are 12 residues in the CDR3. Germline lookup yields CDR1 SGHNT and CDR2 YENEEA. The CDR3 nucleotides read TGTGCCAGCACCGGGACTACCTATGAGCAGTTCTTC. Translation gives CASTGTTYEQFF.

The CDR3 sequence: CASSSTGPSHFGYTF. The CDR3, as DNA: TGCGCCAGCAGCTCAACAGGGCCCTCCCACTTTGGCTACACCTTC. This sequence joins TRBV10-2 and TRBJ1-2, with D perhaps TRBD1 (6 bases). V was trimmed by 6 bases and J by 7 bases, leaving 21 bases between them. This CDR3 is built from 15 residues. The germline CDR1 and CDR2 sequences are WSHSY and SAAADI.

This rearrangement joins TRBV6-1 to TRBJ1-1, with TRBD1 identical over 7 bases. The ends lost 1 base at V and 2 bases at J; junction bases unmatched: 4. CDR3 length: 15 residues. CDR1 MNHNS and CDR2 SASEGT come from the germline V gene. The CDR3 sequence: CASSEGQGLNTEAFF. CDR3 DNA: TGTGCCAGCAGTGAAGGACAGGGTCTAAACACTGAAGCTTTCTTT.

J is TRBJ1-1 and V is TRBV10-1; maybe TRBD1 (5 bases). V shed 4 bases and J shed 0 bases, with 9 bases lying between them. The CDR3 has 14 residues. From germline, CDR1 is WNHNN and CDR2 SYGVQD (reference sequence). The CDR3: CASSAGAVNTEAFF. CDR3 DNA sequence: TGCGCCAGCAGTGCTGGGGCCGTGAACACTGAAGCTTTCTTT.

Here the CDR3 reads CASRPDRGGYEQYF. As DNA, the CDR3 is TGTGCCAGCAGGCCCGACAGGGGTGGGTACGAGCAGTACTTC. J is TRBJ2-7 and V is TRBV6-5; 8 bases line up with TRBD1. The length of the CDR3 is 14 residues. After removal of 6 bases from V and 4 bases from J, the junction contained 8 bases not matched to a gene. Germline CDR1 MNHEY, CDR2 SVGAGI.

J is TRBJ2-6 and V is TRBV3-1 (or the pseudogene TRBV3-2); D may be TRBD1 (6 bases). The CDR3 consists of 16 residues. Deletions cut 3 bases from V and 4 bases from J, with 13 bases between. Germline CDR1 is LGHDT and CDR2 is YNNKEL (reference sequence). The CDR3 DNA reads TGTGCCAGCAGCCAGGAAACAGGGCCCGGGGCCAACGTCCTGACTTTC. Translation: CASSQETGPGANVLTF.

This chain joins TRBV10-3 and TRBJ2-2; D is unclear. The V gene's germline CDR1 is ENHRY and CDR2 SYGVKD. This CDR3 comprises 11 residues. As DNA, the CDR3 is TGTGCTAGCACCGCGGCCGGGGAGCTGTTTTTT. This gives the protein CASTAAGELFF.

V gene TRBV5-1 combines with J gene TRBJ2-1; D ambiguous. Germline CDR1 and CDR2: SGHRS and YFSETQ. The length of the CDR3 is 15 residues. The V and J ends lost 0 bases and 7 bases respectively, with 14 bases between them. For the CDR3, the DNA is TGCGCCAGCAGCTTGGCCTCCCAAACCCGGAATGAGCAGTTCTTC. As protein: CASSLASQTRNEQFF.

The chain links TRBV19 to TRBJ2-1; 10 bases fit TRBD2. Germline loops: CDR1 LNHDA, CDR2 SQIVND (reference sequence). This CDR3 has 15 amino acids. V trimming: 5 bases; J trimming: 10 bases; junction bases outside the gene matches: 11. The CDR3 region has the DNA TGTGCCAGTAGTTCCGGGTGGACTAGCGGCTCGGAGCAGTTCTTC. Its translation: CASSSGWTSGSEQFF.

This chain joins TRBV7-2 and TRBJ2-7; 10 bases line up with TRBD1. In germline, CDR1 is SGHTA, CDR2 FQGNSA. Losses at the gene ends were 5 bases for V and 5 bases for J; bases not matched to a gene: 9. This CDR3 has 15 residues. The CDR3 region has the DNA TGTGCCAGCAGCCCGCCGGGACAGGGGTCCCACGAGCAGTACTTC. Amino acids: CASSPPGQGSHEQYF.

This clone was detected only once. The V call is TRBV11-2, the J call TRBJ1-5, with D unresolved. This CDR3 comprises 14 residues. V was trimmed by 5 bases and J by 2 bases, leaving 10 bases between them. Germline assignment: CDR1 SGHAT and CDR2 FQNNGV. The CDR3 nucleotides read TGTGCCAGCAGCCCTCAACACGGCAATCAGCCCCAGCATTTT. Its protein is CASSPQHGNQPQHF.

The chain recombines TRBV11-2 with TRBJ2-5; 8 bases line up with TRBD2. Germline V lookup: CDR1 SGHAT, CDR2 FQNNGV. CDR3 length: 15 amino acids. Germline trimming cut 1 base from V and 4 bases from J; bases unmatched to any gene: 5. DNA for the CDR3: TGTGCCAGCAGCTTAGCGGGAGGGTTGTTAGAGACCCAGTACTTC. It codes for CASSLAGGLLETQYF.

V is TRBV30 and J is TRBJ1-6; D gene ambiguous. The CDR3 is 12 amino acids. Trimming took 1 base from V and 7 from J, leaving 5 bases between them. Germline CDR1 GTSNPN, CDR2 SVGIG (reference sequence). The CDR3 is CAWSAQNSPLHF. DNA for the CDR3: TGTGCCTGGAGTGCCCAGAATTCACCCCTCCACTTT.